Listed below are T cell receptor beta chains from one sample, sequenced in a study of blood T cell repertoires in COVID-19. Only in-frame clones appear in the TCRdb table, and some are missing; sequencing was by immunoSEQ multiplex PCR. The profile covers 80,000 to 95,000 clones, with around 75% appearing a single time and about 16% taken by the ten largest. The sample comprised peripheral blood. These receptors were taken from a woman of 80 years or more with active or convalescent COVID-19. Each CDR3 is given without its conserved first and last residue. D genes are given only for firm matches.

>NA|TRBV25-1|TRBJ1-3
ASRGTGAGNTIY
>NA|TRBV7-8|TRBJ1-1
ASSPGHLGLDTEAF
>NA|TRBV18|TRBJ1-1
ASSPQGNTEAF
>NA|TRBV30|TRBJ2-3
AWSTTGSTDTQY
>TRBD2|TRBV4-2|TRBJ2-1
ASSQASGSNEQF
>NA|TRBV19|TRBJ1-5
ASSITAQQPQH
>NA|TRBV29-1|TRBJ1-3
SVVGLPSSGNTIY
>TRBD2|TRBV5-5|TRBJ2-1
ASSLYLSGRALSSYNEQF
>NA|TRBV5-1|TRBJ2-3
ASSGGTGGAADTQY
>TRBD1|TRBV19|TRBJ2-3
ASSMGTVSTDTQY
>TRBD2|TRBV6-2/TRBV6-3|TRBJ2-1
ASSYIGRGVYNEQF
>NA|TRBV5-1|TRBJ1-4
ASSLYSGEKLF
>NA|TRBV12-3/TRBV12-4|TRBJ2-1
ASRTTAAHEQF
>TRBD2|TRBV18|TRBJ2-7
ASSPGTSGTYEQY
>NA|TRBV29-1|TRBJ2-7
SVADNYEQY
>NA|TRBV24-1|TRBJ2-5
ATSEGPGSQETQY
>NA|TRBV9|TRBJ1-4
ASSGTAATNEKLF